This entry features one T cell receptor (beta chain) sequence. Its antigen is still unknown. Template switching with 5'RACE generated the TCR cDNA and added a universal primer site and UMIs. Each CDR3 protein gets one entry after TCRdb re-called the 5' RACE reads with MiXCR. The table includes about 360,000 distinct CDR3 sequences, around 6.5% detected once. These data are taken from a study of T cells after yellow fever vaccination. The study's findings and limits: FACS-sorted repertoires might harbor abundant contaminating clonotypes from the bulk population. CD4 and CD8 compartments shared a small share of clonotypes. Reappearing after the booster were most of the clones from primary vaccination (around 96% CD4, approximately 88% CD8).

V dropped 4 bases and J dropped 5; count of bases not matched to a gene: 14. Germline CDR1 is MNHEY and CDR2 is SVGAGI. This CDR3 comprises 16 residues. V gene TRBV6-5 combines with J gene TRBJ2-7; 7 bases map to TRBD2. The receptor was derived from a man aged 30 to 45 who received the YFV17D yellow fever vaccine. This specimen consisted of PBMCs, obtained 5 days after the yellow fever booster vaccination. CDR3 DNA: TGTGCCAGCAGTTCGGCGAGGGCGGGAGAGAGCCACGAGCAGTACTTC. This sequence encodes CASSSARAGESHEQYF.